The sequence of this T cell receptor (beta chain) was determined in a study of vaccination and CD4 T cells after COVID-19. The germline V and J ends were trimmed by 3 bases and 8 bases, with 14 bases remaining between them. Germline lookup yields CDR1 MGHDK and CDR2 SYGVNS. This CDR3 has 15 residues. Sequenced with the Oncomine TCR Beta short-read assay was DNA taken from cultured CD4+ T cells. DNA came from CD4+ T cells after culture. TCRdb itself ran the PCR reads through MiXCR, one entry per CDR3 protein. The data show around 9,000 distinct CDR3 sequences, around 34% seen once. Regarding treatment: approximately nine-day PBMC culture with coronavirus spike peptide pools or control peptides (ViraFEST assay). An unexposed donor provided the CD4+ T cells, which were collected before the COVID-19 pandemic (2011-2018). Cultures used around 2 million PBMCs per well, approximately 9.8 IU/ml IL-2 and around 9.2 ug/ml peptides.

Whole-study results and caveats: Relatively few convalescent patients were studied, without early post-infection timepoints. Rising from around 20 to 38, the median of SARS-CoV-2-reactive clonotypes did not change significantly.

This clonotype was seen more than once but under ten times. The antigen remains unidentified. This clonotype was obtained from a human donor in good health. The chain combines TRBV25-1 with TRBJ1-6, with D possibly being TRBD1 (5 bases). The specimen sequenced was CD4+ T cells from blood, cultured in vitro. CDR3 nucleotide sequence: TGTGCCAGCAGTGAGTCTCCGGGACTCTATTCACCCCTCCACTTT. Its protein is CASSESPGLYSPLHF.